The 24 T cell receptor beta chains reported below all come from one sample, sequenced in a study of cytomegalovirus exposure and HLA in healthy donors. The PCR made use of 60 Vbeta and 13 Jbeta primers. Measured with immunoSEQ multiplex PCR; TCRdb has only the in-frame clones, and not every one. The table has 200,000 or so clones, 60% to 80% seen once. The sequenced sample was PBMCs. Receptors were obtained from a woman under 40 in good health and CMV-seronegative.

This clone has just a few counts. The rearrangement joins TRBV28 to TRBJ1-2; D is possibly TRBD1 (6 bases). Trimming cost V 10 bases and J 4 bases, with 10 bases left between them. The CDR3 is 11 residues long. Germline V gene lookup returns CDR1 MDHEN and CDR2 SYDVKM. The CDR3 DNA reads as TGTGCCACGCAGGGGTCCTATGGCTACACCTTC. This encodes CATQGSYGYTF.

The chain links TRBV5-1 to TRBJ1-3; D is unresolved. Germline CDR1 and CDR2: SGHRS and YFSETQ. V was cut by 0 bases and J by 4 bases, with 8 bases left in between. CDR3 length: 14 residues. CDR3 coding DNA: TGCGCCAGCAGCTTGGACGGAGGAGGAAACACCATATATTTT. The encoded protein is CASSLDGGGNTIYF. Drawing the rest from reference TRBV5-1 and TRBJ1-3, the complete variable domain is KAGVTQTPRYLIKTRGQQVTLSCSPISGHRSVSWYQQTPGQGLQFLFEYFSETQRNKGNFPGRFSGRQFSNSRSEMNVSTLELGDSALYLCASSLDGGGNTIYFGEGSWLTVV.

This clone was observed a handful of times. J is TRBJ1-5 and V is TRBV6-1; TRBD1 aligns across 8 bases. Germline trimming cut 6 bases from V and 2 bases from J; bases unmatched to any gene: 6. The CDR3 has 15 amino acids. CDR1 is MNHNS and CDR2 is SASEGT in the germline V gene. This CDR3 reads CASRDRAGGNQPQHF. The CDR3 nucleotides read TGTGCCAGCAGGGACAGGGCCGGGGGCAATCAGCCCCAGCATTTT.

This chain links TRBV10-2 with TRBJ1-5, with no clear D. Germline CDR1 reads WSHSY; CDR2 reads SAAADI. Between the trimmed V and J ends, which lost 2 bases and 11 bases, there was a span of 10 bases. This CDR3 spans 12 amino acids. The CDR3 DNA follows: TGCGCCAGCAGTGAGACTAAATCGGCCCAGCATTTT. It codes for CASSETKSAQHF.

The chain employs TRBV21-1 and TRBJ2-5; TRBD1 was called by the table and not checked on the DNA. TRBV21-1 counts as a pseudogene. The CDR3 is 16 residues long. As DNA, the CDR3 is TGTGCCAGCAGCAAATTGCGACAGGGACAGCAAGAGACCCAGTACTTC. Translation gives CASSKLRQGQQETQYF.

The V call is TRBV30, the J call TRBJ2-3; a weak D match, TRBD2 (6 bases). Germline-derived CDR1 and CDR2 are GTSNPN and SVGIG (reference sequence). V lost 6 bases, J lost 2 bases, and 12 bases lay in between. The length of the CDR3 is 13 residues. The CDR3 sequence: CACPAGVTDTQYF. The CDR3 nucleotides read TGTGCCTGCCCAGCGGGTGTCACAGATACGCAGTATTTT.

The chain couples TRBV2 to TRBJ1-1; D gene unclear. The CDR3 loop spans 14 amino acids. CDR1 SNHLY and CDR2 FYNNEI come from the germline V gene. V lost 7 bases to trimming and J lost 4 bases, with 16 bases between them. CDR3 in DNA: TGTGCCAGCACCTCCCGAGCGTTGGGCACTGAAGCTTTCTTT. Translation: CASTSRALGTEAFF.

This chain links TRBV19 with TRBJ2-1, with 7 bases matching TRBD1. J lost 8 bases, V lost 4 bases, and 11 bases had no gene match. There are 15 residues in the CDR3. CDR1 is LNHDA, CDR2 SQIVND, per germline (reference sequence). CDR3 bases: TGTGCCAGTAGTAGAGCGGCAGGGGGATCCTATGAGCAGTTCTTC. Translating gives CASSRAAGGSYEQFF. Looking up the rest from reference TRBV19 and TRBJ2-1 gives the full variable domain: DGGITQSPKYLFRKEGQNVTLSCEQNLNHDAMYWYRQDPGQGLRLIYYSQIVNDFQKGDIAEGYSVSREKKESFPLTVTSAQKNPTAFYLCASSRAAGGSYEQFFGPGTRLTVL.

The rearrangement links TRBV7-9 to TRBJ2-2, with D possibly matching TRBD2 (6 bases). CDR3 size: 14 residues. CDR1 and CDR2 from the germline V gene are SEHNR and FQNEAQ (reference sequence). Trimming cost V 7 bases and J 4 bases, with 13 bases left between them. The CDR3 region has the DNA TGTGCCAGCACGGAGGGACGGGGCACCGGGGAGCTGTTTTTT. The encoded protein is CASTEGRGTGELFF.

This chain links TRBV7-8 with TRBJ2-5; TRBD2 aligns across 12 bases. TRBJ2-7 matches the DNA end more closely, so the J call is doubtful. This CDR3 is 19 amino acids long. Germline lookup yields CDR1 SGHVS and CDR2 FQNEAQ. Written as DNA, the CDR3 is TGTGCCAGCAGCTTAGCGTTGACCCTGACTAGCGGGAGTGCCTACGAGCAGTACTTC. Its translation: CASSLALTLTSGSAYEQYF.

The rearrangement uses TRBV5-8 and TRBJ1-3; D gene ambiguous. The V end lost 2 bases, the J end lost 0 bases, and 6 bases lay between the germline ends. The length of the CDR3 is 14 residues. The germline gives CDR1 SGHTS, CDR2 YDEGEE. CDR3 in DNA: TGTGCCAGCAGCTTCCGGAGCTCTGGAAACACCATATATTTT. Amino acids: CASSFRSSGNTIYF.

This clone was detected only once. The V gene is TRBV28, the J gene TRBJ2-1; 11 nucleotides line up with TRBD2. J gave up 8 bases and V 8 bases, and 8 bases lay outside the gene matches. This CDR3 contains 14 residues. Germline CDR1 is MDHEN and CDR2 is SYDVKM. The CDR3 DNA reads TGTGCCAGCCAACTAGCGGGGGATGTTTATGAGCAGTTCTTC. The encoded protein is CASQLAGDVYEQFF.

The chain combines TRBV7-2 with TRBJ2-1; 7 nucleotides line up with TRBD2. The CDR3 has 14 amino acids. Trimming took 5 bases from V and 10 from J; bases not matched to a gene: 11. Germline lookup yields CDR1 SGHTA and CDR2 FQGNSA. CDR3 sequence: CASSPPSGHQEQFF. CDR3 nucleotide sequence: TGTGCCAGCAGCCCCCCTAGCGGACATCAAGAGCAGTTCTTC.

V usage is TRBV30 and J usage is TRBJ1-2, with a tentative D call TRBD1 (5 bases). V dropped 3 bases and J dropped 5 bases, with 16 bases sitting between them. The CDR3 is made up of 14 amino acids. Germline CDR1 reads GTSNPN; CDR2 reads SVGIG (reference sequence). Written as DNA, the CDR3 is TGTGCCTGGAGCGCGGCGGGGGGGTGGTATGGCTACACCTTC. Protein: CAWSAAGGWYGYTF.

This chain's CDR3 is CASSLEFGGSKGETQYF. The CDR3 nucleotides read TGCGCCAGCAGCTTAGAATTTGGGGGGAGTAAAGGGGAGACCCAGTACTTC. The J gene is TRBJ2-5, the V gene TRBV5-1, with a weak D call TRBD2 (6 bases). The V gene lost 2 bases and the J gene lost 5 bases, with 22 bases spanning the gap. Germline loops: CDR1 SGHRS, CDR2 YFSETQ. CDR3 length: 17 residues.

V and J are TRBV9 and TRBJ2-7; 7 nucleotides match TRBD2. This CDR3 spans 14 amino acids. CDR1 is SGDLS and CDR2 is YYNGEE in the germline V gene. Trimming cost V 2 bases and J 4 bases; bases outside gene matches: 6. CDR3 loop: CASSVRDYSYEQYF. DNA of the CDR3: TGTGCCAGCAGCGTCCGGGACTACTCATACGAGCAGTACTTC. The variable domain in full, with the rest retrieved from reference TRBV9 and TRBJ2-7, is DSGVTQTPKHLITATGQRVTLRCSPRSGDLSVYWYQQSLDQGLQFLIQYYNGEERAKGNILERFSAQQFPDLHSELNLSSLELGDSALYFCASSVRDYSYEQYFGPGTRLTVT.

V gene TRBV25-1 combines with J gene TRBJ1-2; D may be TRBD1 (6 bases). This CDR3 comprises 16 residues. CDR1 and CDR2 from the germline V gene are MGHDK and SYGVNS. Between the trimmed V and J ends, which lost 2 bases and 4 bases, there was a span of 17 bases. CDR3 sequence reads: CASSEESGTTVYGYTF. In DNA form, the CDR3 reads TGTGCCAGCAGTGAAGAGTCCGGGACAACCGTCTATGGCTACACCTTC.

The table lists this clone with a few counts. This chain links TRBV10-3 with TRBJ1-5, with unresolved D. The CDR3 covers 15 residues. Looked up from germline, CDR1 is ENHRY and CDR2 is SYGVKD. V lost 2 bases to trimming and J lost 3 bases, with 11 bases between them. The CDR3: CAISEGQANNQPQHF. The CDR3 coding sequence is TGTGCCATCAGTGAGGGGCAGGCGAACAATCAGCCCCAGCATTTT.

The chain employs TRBV6-1 and TRBJ2-5; TRBD1 matches 10 bases. This CDR3 spans 15 amino acids. V shed 4 bases, J shed 6 bases, and the junction held 8 bases outside the gene matches. Germline values: CDR1 MNHNS, CDR2 SASEGT. CDR3: CASSGTGDRGKTQYF. The DNA for the CDR3 is TGTGCCAGCAGTGGAACTGGGGACAGGGGAAAGACCCAGTACTTC.

The chain couples TRBV4-2 to TRBJ1-2; 9 bases agree with TRBD1. V was pared by 5 bases and J by 8 bases, with 6 bases of the junction left unmatched. Looked up from germline, CDR1 is LGHNA and CDR2 is YNFKEQ. The CDR3 spans 13 residues. The CDR3 loop is CASSTRTGAGYTF. CDR3 nucleotides: TGTGCCAGCAGCACTCGGACAGGGGCGGGCTACACCTTC.

The sample holds one count of this clone. The chain uses TRBV10-3 and TRBJ1-3; D gene unclear. There are 17 residues in the CDR3. Germline V gives CDR1 ENHRY, CDR2 SYGVKD. V dropped 0 bases and J dropped 7 bases, with 19 bases sitting between them. The CDR3 region has the DNA TGTGCCATCAGTGAGTCGACCCCGGCGGCAGCGACGAACACCATATATTTT. This codes for CAISESTPAAATNTIYF.

This clone was seen once. V is TRBV7-6 and J is TRBJ1-5, with 7 bases fitting TRBD1. V gave up 5 bases and J gave up 2 bases; unmatched junction bases: 9. This CDR3 has 16 residues. The V gene's germline CDR1 is SGHVS and CDR2 FNYEAQ. The CDR3 loop is CASSLGTGAGNQPQHF. The CDR3, as DNA: TGTGCCAGCAGCCTGGGAACAGGGGCGGGCAATCAGCCCCAGCATTTT.

The V and J genes are TRBV11-2 and TRBJ2-5, with 9 bases lining up with TRBD1. Trimming cost V 6 bases and J 9 bases; bases outside gene matches: 11. The CDR3 covers 14 residues. Germline CDR1 is SGHAT and CDR2 is FQNNGV. The CDR3 loop reads CASSPGTGIGSQYF. As DNA, the CDR3 is TGTGCCAGCAGTCCGGGGACAGGGATTGGGTCCCAGTACTTC.

V is TRBV6-6 and J is TRBJ1-1, with 7 nucleotides matching TRBD1. V lost 4 bases and J lost 4; bases outside the gene matches: 12. There are 16 residues in the CDR3. Germline CDR1 and CDR2: MNHNY and SVGAGI (reference sequence). CDR3 loop: CASSSWQGVGGTEAFF. CDR3 in DNA: TGTGCCAGCAGTTCCTGGCAGGGGGTGGGGGGCACTGAAGCTTTCTTT.